This entry is about one T cell receptor beta chain. Ten or more counts support this clonotype. Its recognized antigen is unknown. No base qualities exist here, and no much larger clone lies one base off it. The data stem from a study of regulatory T cells in long-lasting Graves disease (dated by TCRdb to 2020 to 2022). Regarding the study in general: Patients with newly diagnosed Graves' disease had been on antithyroid drugs for under 3 months. Patients with persistent Graves' disease were compared with patients with newly diagnosed Graves' disease using TCR sequencing and RNA sequencing of peripheral blood. The study was registered as a clinical trial and conducted in China. A total of about 33 samples underwent TCR sequencing, from some 13 patients with persistent Graves' disease and around 20 patients with newly diagnosed Graves' disease.

The library was obtained by multiplex PCR. This sample was sequenced with an Illumina HiSeq 4000. iRepertoire HTBI primers and Arm-PCR amplification of CDR3 regions were used to construct TCR beta libraries. Before sequencing, the PCR products underwent gel purification. On the authors' methods: Across samples, around 62 TRBV and roughly 13 TRBJ segments were identified and used for gene usage analysis of CDR3 amino acid clonotypes. COPE and FqMerger were used to merge filtered high-quality paired reads into contigs. BLAST was used to align contigs to the IMGT TRBV, TRBD and TRBJ reference genes, and CDR3 was defined following IMGT. Highly expanded clones were defined as clonotypes with a frequency above 0.1%. Shannon entropy served as the measure of repertoire diversity, while the Gini coefficient captured V-J evenness. A clonotype was considered public if more than one individual shared it. TCRdb reanalyzed the raw reads on its own, using fastp at Q25 for trimming and MiXCR for clone calling, and kept in-frame beta chains. Each CDR3 protein gets just one entry, which takes the most common genes and DNA from the rows behind it. TCRdb, rather than the study authors, made the V and J calls. Counted in this sample were about 450,000 distinct CDR3 sequences; roughly 15% of them appeared once. The ten largest clones take up roughly 10% of the sample.

General findings and caveats noted by the study authors: As a limitation, the authors acknowledged that the small sample size may reduce accuracy. Persistent Graves' disease patients showed lower TCR Shannon entropy and fewer highly expanded clones than newly diagnosed patients, suggesting clonal expansion. Persistent patients shared more public clonotypes among themselves (around 2,500) than newly diagnosed patients did (more than 950). TRBV28, TRBJ1-2 and TRBJ2-5 were preferentially used in persistent disease, while TRBV20-1 and TRBJ2-1 were favored in newly diagnosed disease. Sequencing and analysis were restricted to the TCR beta chain. Only peripheral blood was studied, because thyroid tissue, the primary lesion, was inaccessible.

The germline V gene (reference sequence) yields MNHEY for CDR1 and SMNVEV for CDR2. A distance of 12 bases separates the germline ends of V and J, which lose 7 bases and 5 bases respectively. The CDR3 goes from the cysteine to the phenylalanine over 12 residues. Left in the record is the CDR3 DNA by itself, 36 bases read in frame from the first base. The meaning of the sample's time point label: newly diagnosed GD, antithyroid drugs for less than 3 months. RNA was extracted from PBMCs in TRIzol for both TCR sequencing and RNA sequencing. The diagnosis of Graves' disease was made according to American Thyroid Association guidelines. Patients were recruited from an endocrinology department in Xi'an, China. Each patient gave roughly 8.4 milliliters of peripheral blood, collected in an EDTA anticoagulant tube. Ficoll Paque Plus density gradient separation was used to isolate PBMCs, and no additional T cell sorting was done. RNA quality was checked with an Agilent 2100 Bioanalyzer and agarose gel, and concentration with a NanoDrop 2000.

These same records also appear under a second study, on T cells in Graves' hyperthyroidism and ophthalmopathy. The second paper states: Stable Graves' hyperthyroidism was defined as the absence of progression to ophthalmopathy over 18 months of follow-up. Hyperthyroidism patients were newly diagnosed, with disease duration under 2 months, and aged 18 to 65 years. Any patient with an uncontrolled infection, another autoimmune disease, pregnancy or lactation was excluded. Diagnoses relied on clinical symptoms, serum thyroxine and TRAb, thyroid ultrasound and orbital computed tomography. For the first round of RT-PCR on the TCR CDR3, the HTBI primer set was used together with the Qiagen OneStep RT-PCR kit. Most expanded thyroid clonotypes (frequency above 0.001) were also detected in blood, a finding suggesting that blood repertoires may reflect thyroid immune responses. A 13 V-J signature model separated ophthalmopathy from stable hyperthyroidism, with about 88% sensitivity and roughly 84% specificity in cross-validation and 80%/75% in testing. In validation, the model predicted progression to ophthalmopathy with just under 71% sensitivity and about 73% specificity, a median of around six months before onset. A discovery cohort of about a hundred patients, roughly 45 with Graves' ophthalmopathy and 57 with stable Graves' hyperthyroidism, was used to find distinguishing TCR V-J signatures. Prospective prediction of ophthalmopathy was tested in an independent validation cohort of 18 to 20 hyperthyroidism patients and 17 patients who later progressed to ophthalmopathy. For training and testing, the 100 or so patients in the discovery cohort were randomly divided in a 7:3 ratio. In addition, the study compared T-cell repertoires in thyroid tissue and in blood from about six Graves' hyperthyroidism patients. After sampling, hyperthyroidism patients received methimazole starting at 30 mg daily, and ophthalmopathy patients received high-dose intravenous methylprednisolone. The libraries were constructed in a second round of multiplex PCR and then size-selected and purified. Libraries were sequenced paired-end with 100 bp reads on an Illumina HiSeq2000. SOAPnuke was used to process the raw data, with reads discarded if the reads contained adapters or uncalled bases, had a mean Phred below 15, or lacked an exact constant-primer or identifier match. COPE v1.2.5 was used to merge high-quality paired reads, and clonotypes were defined as unique nucleotide sequences. Clonotypes were aligned to IMGT TRBV, TRBD and TRBJ reference segments using MiTCR v1.1. Analysis was restricted to V-J combinations with a frequency above 0.0001, which covered 99% to 99.2% of repertoires. A TCS score was defined as the ratio of F50 (clonal expansion) to E x V (chaos), with BLOSUM62-based TCRdist applied between CDR3 peptides within each V-J. Welch's t-statistics and random forest reduced around 550 V-J features to 13, which were used in a naive Bayes classifier (R e1071). Sample size was not statistically predetermined, and investigators were not blinded to group allocation. According to the paper, TCR Vbeta CDR3 sequencing was carried out on approximately 140 peripheral blood samples, which came from approximately 41 ophthalmopathy, roughly 75 hyperthyroidism and roughly 17 progressor patients.

The chain is assembled from TRBV27 and TRBJ2-7; TRBD1 is a weak D gene call, 6 bases matching. This TCR was sampled from a woman in her thirties with Graves disease. Donor details come from another sample of the same person, matched by shared clones. The source was peripheral blood mononuclear cells (PBMCs), collected at new diagnosis, from a patient treated with antithyroid drugs. The nucleotide sequence is TGTGCCAGCAATGGGGGCTATAACGAGCAGTACTTC. This sequence encodes CASNGGYNEQYF.